This record concerns one T cell receptor (beta chain) sequence. The sample comes from a study of T-cell memory formation after mild COVID-19. Study as a whole: Largely donor-specific sequence clusters came from a couple of donors.

TCR alpha and TCR beta cDNA libraries carrying sample barcodes and UMIs were produced by 5'RACE using constant-segment primers. TCRdb re-called the 5' RACE reads through MiXCR, storing one row per CDR3 protein. The table records 300,000 to 400,000 distinct CDR3 sequences, roughly an eighth of them present only once. The ends were cut back, 1 base at V and 3 bases at J, with 13 bases in the middle. Germline values: CDR1 LGHNA, CDR2 YSLEER. This CDR3 is built from 15 residues. V usage is TRBV4-3 and J usage is TRBJ2-7; D ambiguous. The receptor comes from a man younger than 35 who had mild COVID-19 (a few samples of this study predate the infection). Cell type and time point are not known. The sample comprised PBMCs or a T cell subset sorted from them (not recorded which). CDR3 in DNA: TGCGCCAGCAGCCAAGGGTTTCGCACAAGCTACGAGCAGTACTTC. Its translation: CASSQGFRTSYEQYF.